These T cell receptor beta chains were read from a single sample in a study of control samples from healthy donors and cancer patients. Measured with immunoSEQ multiplex PCR; TCRdb has only the in-frame clones, and not every one. This table has tens of thousands of clones, around 90% appearing once. Sequenced: blood. These receptors came from a woman aged 70 to 79 in good health. Each CDR3 is given with its conserved first and last residue. The D gene is left open where the match is weak. A clone size is listed for some rows: how often the clone was seen (once, few, many), or a class if it is expanded.

CDR3 DNA	CDR3 protein	clone size	D gene	V gene	J gene
TGCGCCAGCAGCTCGGACGCGTCGTATGGCTACACCTTC	CASSSDASYGYTF	NA	NA	TRBV5-1	TRBJ1-2
TGCGCCAGCAGCTTGGATGGCAATGAAAAACTGTTTTTT	CASSLDGNEKLFF	NA	NA	TRBV5-1	TRBJ1-4
TGCAGCGTTGAAACTTCCAACACCGGGGAGCTGTTTTTT	CSVETSNTGELFF	few	NA	TRBV29-1	TRBJ2-2
TGTGCCAGCAGTGGGTTAGCGGGAGGCCACGAGCAGTACTTC	CASSGLAGGHEQYF	NA	TRBD2	TRBV6-4	TRBJ2-7
TGCAGTGCTAGTACAGGGCGCAATCAGCCCCAGCATTTT	CSASTGRNQPQHF	NA	NA	TRBV20-1	TRBJ1-5
TGTGCCAGCAGTGAACGAGAGACCCAGTACTTC	CASSERETQYF	NA	NA	TRBV2	TRBJ2-5
TGTGCCAGCAGTGAAGTCGGGGGCGATACGCAGTATTTT	CASSEVGGDTQYF	NA	NA	TRBV2	TRBJ2-3
TGTGCCAGCAGCTTGGCCAACAGGGAAGAGACCCAGTACTTC	CASSLANREETQYF	once	NA	TRBV5-5	TRBJ2-5
TGTGCCAGCAGCTTAACGTCGGACACAGATACGCAGTATTTT	CASSLTSDTDTQYF	NA	NA	TRBV7-3	TRBJ2-3
TGTGCCAGCAGTCAGAGGTCCTATAATTCACCCCTCCACTTT	CASSQRSYNSPLHF	NA	NA	TRBV5-6	TRBJ1-6
TGTGCTAGCAGCTTATACGAAGAGGATCAGCCCCAGCATTTT	CASSLYEEDQPQHF	NA	NA	TRBV7-7	TRBJ1-5
TGTGCCATCAGTGAGTCGCCAGGGTTAACTGAAGCTTTCTTT	CAISESPGLTEAFF	NA	NA	TRBV10-3	TRBJ1-1
TGTGCCAGCAGTGAACCCAACCCCGAGAACACTGAAGCTTTCTTT	CASSEPNPENTEAFF	NA	NA	TRBV2	TRBJ1-1
TGTGCCATCAGTGAGTCTGAGTTTCTTAGCAACAATGAGCAGTTCTTC	CAISESEFLSNNEQFF	NA	NA	TRBV10-3	TRBJ2-1
TGTGCCAGCAGCTCGACCGGGACAGGACTATTTTTT	CASSSTGTGLFF	few	TRBD1	TRBV6-5	TRBJ1-4
TGTGCCAGCCGGCTCGGTGGGAATTCACCCCTCCACTTT	CASRLGGNSPLHF	NA	NA	TRBV3-1/TRBV3-2	TRBJ1-6
TGTGCCAGCAGCCCGAAGGGACTGAACACTGAAGCTTTCTTT	CASSPKGLNTEAFF	NA	NA	TRBV9	TRBJ1-1
TGCAGCTTTCGACTAGGTAACTACGAGCAGTACTTC	CSFRLGNYEQYF	few	NA	TRBV29-1	TRBJ2-7
TGTGCCAGCCGGGACAGGCCGTCAGGGACCCAGTACTTC	CASRDRPSGTQYF	NA	TRBD1	TRBV19	TRBJ2-5
TGTGCCAGCAAGATAGCGGGAGGGGGCACAGATACGCAGTATTTT	CASKIAGGGTDTQYF	once	TRBD2	TRBV5-6	TRBJ2-3
TGTGCCAGCAGTTTCAGGGCGAACACTGAAGCTTTCTTT	CASSFRANTEAFF	few	NA	TRBV27	TRBJ1-1
TGTGCCAGCAGCGTAGGGGGCGGACTAGCGGTTAACACCGGGGAGCTGTTTTTT	CASSVGGGLAVNTGELFF	NA	TRBD2	TRBV9	TRBJ2-2
TGTGCCAGCAGCTTGGATTTATTGGGGTCGTTGAGTAGTGGCTACACCTTC	CASSLDLLGSLSSGYTF	NA	NA	TRBV5-4	TRBJ1-2
TGCGCCAGCAGCCAGGATGGACAGCGTAACTATGGCTACACCTTC	CASSQDGQRNYGYTF	few	NA	TRBV4-1	TRBJ1-2
TGTGCCAGTAGTAGCGTGTTCAGGAACACTGAAGCTTTCTTT	CASSSVFRNTEAFF	NA	NA	TRBV19	TRBJ1-1
TGCAGTGCCTCCGTCTATGGCTACACCTTC	CSASVYGYTF	NA	NA	TRBV20-1	TRBJ1-2
TGCGCCAGCAGCTTCGGCAGCGGAGGGAATAATGAGCAGTTCTTC	CASSFGSGGNNEQFF	NA	NA	TRBV5-1	TRBJ2-1
TGTGCCAGCAGCCAAGGACAGGGTAGTAATTCACCCCTCCACTTT	CASSQGQGSNSPLHF	NA	TRBD1	TRBV3-1/TRBV3-2	TRBJ1-6
TGTGCCAGCAGCTTGGCGGGGTCCTCTGGAAACACCATATATTTT	CASSLAGSSGNTIYF	NA	NA	TRBV5-4	TRBJ1-3
TGTGCCAGCAGAGGAGGGGCGGGTCCTCTGAATCAGCCCCAGCATTTT	CASRGGAGPLNQPQHF	NA	NA	TRBV19	TRBJ1-5
TGCGCCAGCAGCTCCGAATCCGGGACTCATGGCTACACCTTC	CASSSESGTHGYTF	once	NA	TRBV5-1	TRBJ1-2
TGTGCCAGTAGCAACAGGGACCTATACGAGCAGTACTTC	CASSNRDLYEQYF	NA	NA	TRBV19	TRBJ2-7
TGTGCCAGCAGGGGACAGGGGGCCGATGGCTACACCTTC	CASRGQGADGYTF	NA	TRBD1	TRBV27	TRBJ1-2
TGCGCCAGCAGCTTAACGTATATGAACACTGAAGCTTTCTTT	CASSLTYMNTEAFF	NA	NA	TRBV5-1	TRBJ1-1
TGTGCCACCAGCAGTAGGGCACCTGCCGAGAATGAGCAGTTCTTC	CATSSRAPAENEQFF	once	NA	TRBV15	TRBJ2-1
TGTGCCAGCAGCCCCGGGGTGGCTGGCTACACCTTC	CASSPGVAGYTF	NA	NA	TRBV5-6	TRBJ1-2
TGTGCCAGCATCCTAGGGGGAGCGGCCAATGAGCAGTTCTTC	CASILGGAANEQFF	NA	NA	TRBV7-2	TRBJ2-1
TGTGCCAGCAGTCGCGACAGGGAAGGCGAGCAGTACTTC	CASSRDREGEQYF	NA	TRBD1	TRBV6-6	TRBJ2-7
TGCGCCAGCAGCCCCCAGGGCTCTAGCGGGGACAATGAGCAGTTCTTC	CASSPQGSSGDNEQFF	NA	TRBD2	TRBV5-1	TRBJ2-1
TGTGCCAGTAGTATAGCGGGAGCTGGGGCAGATACGCAGTATTTT	CASSIAGAGADTQYF	NA	NA	TRBV19	TRBJ2-3
TGTGCCAGCAGTGAAGTTCGGCTAGCGGTGTACAATGAGCAGTTCTTC	CASSEVRLAVYNEQFF	once	TRBD2	TRBV2	TRBJ2-1
TGTGCCAGTAGTATGAAGGCCCTTAACTATGGCTACACCTTC	CASSMKALNYGYTF	NA	NA	TRBV19	TRBJ1-2
TGTGCCAGCAGCGTAGGAGGATATGAACAGCCCCAGCATTTT	CASSVGGYEQPQHF	few	NA	TRBV9	TRBJ1-5
TGCGCCAGCAGCCCGGGACCAAGCTATAATTCACCCCTCCACTTT	CASSPGPSYNSPLHF	NA	NA	TRBV5-1	TRBJ1-6
TGTGCCATCAGAGGGGCAGGGGAGACCGGGGAGCTGTTTTTT	CAIRGAGETGELFF	NA	NA	TRBV10-3	TRBJ2-2
TGTGCCAGCATTCCAAGTACAGGAGATAACCTGAACACTGAAGCTTTCTTT	CASIPSTGDNLNTEAFF	NA	NA	TRBV6-4	TRBJ1-1
TGCGCCAGCAGACGGACTGAGACCTATGGCTACACCTTC	CASRRTETYGYTF	NA	NA	TRBV10-2	TRBJ1-2
TGTGCCAGCATCAATCGCGGAAAGTGCTCCTACAATGAGCAGTTCTTC	CASINRGKCSYNEQFF	NA	NA	TRBV6-9	TRBJ2-1
TGTGCCAGCAGCCGAGGGCCAGGGGCCGACAACGAGCAGTACTTC	CASSRGPGADNEQYF	NA	NA	TRBV7-8	TRBJ2-7
TGTGCCAGCAGTGAAGTGGGAGGGGGAGGTAATGGCTACACCTTC	CASSEVGGGGNGYTF	NA	NA	TRBV6-1	TRBJ1-2
TGTGCCAGCAGCCAGCTCCAAGGGGCAGAAACCGGATTAGAGACCCAGTACTTC	CASSQLQGAETGLETQYF	NA	NA	TRBV14	TRBJ2-5
TGTGCCACCAGCAGAGAGGTCGGGGGACAGGGATTAGCCAAAAACATTCAGTACTTC	CATSREVGGQGLAKNIQYF	NA	TRBD1	TRBV15	TRBJ2-4
TGTGCCAGCACCACTAACTTAGGTGGGGCCAACGTCCTGACTTTC	CASTTNLGGANVLTF	NA	NA	TRBV9	TRBJ2-6
TGTGCCAGTAGTATAGACTACCACAGCTATAGCAATCAGCCCCAGCATTTT	CASSIDYHSYSNQPQHF	NA	NA	TRBV19	TRBJ1-5